These 19 T cell receptor beta chains were sequenced from one sample in a study of T cells in Graves' hyperthyroidism and ophthalmopathy. Researchers took RNA transcripts and amplified the TCR beta CDR3 regions from them. When the TCR CDR3 underwent first-round RT-PCR, the HTBI primer set was used. TCRdb re-called the multiplex PCR reads with MiXCR, one entry per CDR3 protein. The sample yields roughly 640,000 distinct CDR3 sequences, about a sixth seen once. Sequencing was done on a sample of blood. The receptors shown here come from a woman between 35 and 50 years old with Graves' ophthalmopathy.

In its sample, this clonotype was seen many times. The chain is built from TRBV13 and TRBJ2-7; D remains ambiguous. Germline lookup yields CDR1 PRHDT and CDR2 FYEKMQ (reference sequence). This CDR3 spans 13 amino acids. Trimming removed 0 bases from V and 3 bases from J, with 6 bases in between. CDR3 loop: CASSLGPNYEQYF. The CDR3 bases are TGTGCCAGCAGCTTAGGCCCCAACTACGAGCAGTACTTC.

Ten or more counts support this clonotype. This sequence joins TRBV7-6 and TRBJ2-7; no reliable D call. This CDR3 region has 15 residues. V was pared by 5 bases and J by 2 bases, with 16 bases between. Germline V gives CDR1 SGHVS, CDR2 FNYEAQ. The CDR3: CASSKNPDGTYEQYF. DNA for the CDR3: TGTGCCAGCAGCAAAAACCCGGACGGAACCTACGAGCAGTACTTC.

This clonotype was seen repeatedly, ten times or more. The genes are TRBV20-1 and TRBJ1-5, with D possibly TRBD1 on 5 matching bases. CDR1 DFQATT and CDR2 SNEGSKA come from the germline V gene (reference sequence). CDR3 length: 15 amino acids. With 2 bases removed from V and 4 bases from J, the gap between germline ends came to 15 bases. CDR3 in DNA: TGCAGTGCTAGAACCCGTGTGGGGGGTAATCAGCCCCAGCATTTT. It yields the protein CSARTRVGGNQPQHF.

The chain couples TRBV20-1 to TRBJ2-5; 9 bases align to TRBD2. V shed 1 base and J 2 bases; nucleotides not matched to a gene: 2. The CDR3 has 14 amino acids. Germline lookup yields CDR1 DFQATT and CDR2 SNEGSKA (reference sequence). The chain's CDR3 is CSARAGLAQETQYF. CDR3 DNA sequence: TGCAGTGCTAGAGCGGGACTAGCACAAGAGACCCAGTACTTC.

This clonotype was seen only a few times. The genes are TRBV7-3 and TRBJ2-2; 9 bases are a match to TRBD2. V lost 2 bases, J lost 4 bases, and 2 bases stayed unmatched. The germline V gene encodes CDR1 SGHTA and CDR2 FQGTGA. This CDR3 has 15 amino acids. The CDR3 DNA sequence: TGTGCCAGCAGCTTATCGCGGGAGGGCACCGGGGAGCTGTTTTTT. Its translation: CASSLSREGTGELFF.

There are a few counts of this clonotype. The V and J genes are TRBV7-6 and TRBJ2-7, with a possible D match to TRBD2 (7 bases). Per germline, CDR1 SGHVS and CDR2 FNYEAQ. CDR3 length: 15 residues. The V end was cut by 4 bases, the J end by 4 bases, with 17 bases between. The CDR3 spells CASSSPSRGLYEQYF. CDR3 nucleotides: TGTGCCAGCAGCTCTCCTTCGCGGGGGCTTTACGAGCAGTACTTC.

The genes are TRBV9 and TRBJ2-2; TRBD2 is a possible D gene (5 bases). V lost 0 bases, J lost 7 bases, and 13 bases lay in between. This CDR3 is 15 amino acids long. The germline V gene has CDR1 SGDLS and CDR2 YYNGEE. This CDR3 is CASSVAEGGIGELFF. The CDR3 nucleotides are TGTGCCAGCAGCGTAGCTGAGGGCGGAATCGGGGAGCTGTTTTTT.

Only a few counts were recorded for this clonotype. The chain recombines TRBV28 with TRBJ2-3; 8 bases are a match to TRBD2. After removal of 7 bases from V and 4 bases from J, the junction contained 16 bases not matched to a gene. This CDR3 has 17 amino acids. Germline assignment: CDR1 MDHEN and CDR2 SYDVKM. CDR3 bases: TGTGCCAGCACCACCGGGGGGGGTCTCAATGGGGCAGATACGCAGTATTTT. Its translation: CASTTGGGLNGADTQYF.

Turning to this clonotype: Just one base apart from a much larger clone, this may be a read error. This chain uses TRBV12-3 or TRBV12-4 with TRBJ1-1, with D unclear. CDR3 length: 13 residues. V was cut by 6 bases and J by 1 base, with 9 bases left in between. The CDR3 here is CASRAKGNTEAFF. The CDR3 DNA is TGTGCCAGCAGGGCTAAGGGGAACACTGAAGCTTTCTTT.

This clonotype was counted ten times or more. The chain carries TRBV28 and TRBJ1-5; tentative D call: TRBD1 (6 bases). V lost 5 bases, J lost 3 bases, and 17 bases lay in between. This CDR3 is 16 amino acids long. Germline assignment: CDR1 MDHEN and CDR2 SYDVKM. The DNA of the CDR3 is TGTGCCAGCAGTACTGGGGGGGGCAGTAACAATCAGCCCCAGCATTTT. Residues: CASSTGGGSNNQPQHF.

This clonotype appeared a few times. The V and J genes are TRBV24-1 and TRBJ1-5, with TRBD1 identical over 8 bases. J gave up 4 bases and V 7 bases, and 5 bases lay outside the gene matches. The CDR3 has 14 amino acids. Germline CDR1 reads KGHDR; CDR2 reads SFDVKD. The CDR3 protein is CATSPDRANQPQHF. CDR3 in DNA: TGTGCCACCAGCCCGGACAGGGCAAATCAGCCCCAGCATTTT.

On this clonotype itself: This may come from a read error, since a much larger clone is one base off. The chain has TRBV11-1 and TRBJ2-2; TRBD1 matches 10 bases. V dropped 8 bases and J dropped 6; count of bases not matched to a gene: 12. This CDR3 region has 16 residues. The V gene's germline CDR1 is SGHAT and CDR2 FQDESV (reference sequence). The CDR3 DNA reads as TGTGCCAGCGGCGGGGGACAGGGGTGGCTGTCCGGGGAGCTGTTTTTT. Protein: CASGGGQGWLSGELFF.

This clonotype appeared many times. V and J are TRBV5-1 and TRBJ2-7, with D perhaps matching TRBD2 (6 bases). The CDR3 sequence is 12 residues long. Between the trimmed V and J ends, which lost 6 bases and 3 bases, there was a span of 10 bases. Germline assignment: CDR1 SGHRS and CDR2 YFSETQ. The CDR3 region has the DNA TGCGCCAGCACGGGGGACTTCTACGAGCAGTACTTC. Its translation: CASTGDFYEQYF.

This clonotype occurred many times. The CDR3 sequence is CASRLWAIDTQYF. The CDR3 bases are TGTGCCAGCAGATTATGGGCTATAGATACGCAGTATTTT. The chain uses TRBV2 and TRBJ2-3; no firm D call. Germline V lookup: CDR1 SNHLY, CDR2 FYNNEI. The CDR3 has 13 amino acids. V shed 6 bases and J shed 5 bases, with 12 bases lying between them.

The chain joins TRBV20-1 to TRBJ2-2, with a tentative D call TRBD2 (5 bases). The CDR3 is made up of 16 amino acids. In germline, CDR1 is DFQATT, CDR2 SNEGSKA (reference sequence). Between the trimmed V and J ends, which lost 2 bases and 4 bases, there was a span of 17 bases. The CDR3 reads CSARRSGGYSTGELFF. CDR3 DNA sequence: TGCAGTGCTAGAAGGTCCGGCGGGTATAGCACCGGGGAGCTGTTTTTT.

The chain uses TRBV20-1 and TRBJ1-4; D not resolved. V lost 0 bases and J lost 3, with 11 bases in between. The CDR3 contains 15 residues. Germline values: CDR1 DFQATT, CDR2 SNEGSKA (reference sequence). The CDR3 region has the DNA TGCAGTGCTAGAGATACGACAAGCTCTAATGAAAAACTGTTTTTT. Translated, it gives CSARDTTSSNEKLFF.

This clonotype was seen ten or more times. This sequence joins TRBV20-1 and TRBJ2-3; TRBD2 is a possible D gene (7 bases). Per germline, CDR1 DFQATT and CDR2 SNEGSKA (reference sequence). The CDR3 spans 17 residues. The germline V and J ends were trimmed by 3 bases and 2 bases, with 21 bases remaining between them. CDR3 loop: CSASGLLRGGLTDTQYF. The CDR3 DNA is TGCAGTGCTAGCGGCCTCTTGAGGGGGGGCCTCACAGATACGCAGTATTTT.

The chain employs TRBV2 and TRBJ2-1, with D possibly TRBD2 on 6 matching bases. The CDR3 sequence is 14 residues long. In germline, CDR1 is SNHLY, CDR2 FYNNEI. V was cut by 3 bases and J by 9 bases, with 15 bases left in between. CDR3 loop: CASSDRGMGTEQFF. As DNA, the CDR3 is TGTGCCAGCAGTGACCGGGGGATGGGGACTGAGCAGTTCTTC.

This clonotype showed up many times. CDR3 bases: TGTGCCAGCGGAAAGGGAGCGGATGAAAAACTGTTTTTT. The encoded protein is CASGKGADEKLFF. The V call is TRBV2, the J call TRBJ1-4; D call uncertain. Germline V CDR1 and CDR2: SNHLY, FYNNEI. The CDR3 has 13 residues. The V end was cut by 8 bases, the J end by 6 bases, with 13 bases between.